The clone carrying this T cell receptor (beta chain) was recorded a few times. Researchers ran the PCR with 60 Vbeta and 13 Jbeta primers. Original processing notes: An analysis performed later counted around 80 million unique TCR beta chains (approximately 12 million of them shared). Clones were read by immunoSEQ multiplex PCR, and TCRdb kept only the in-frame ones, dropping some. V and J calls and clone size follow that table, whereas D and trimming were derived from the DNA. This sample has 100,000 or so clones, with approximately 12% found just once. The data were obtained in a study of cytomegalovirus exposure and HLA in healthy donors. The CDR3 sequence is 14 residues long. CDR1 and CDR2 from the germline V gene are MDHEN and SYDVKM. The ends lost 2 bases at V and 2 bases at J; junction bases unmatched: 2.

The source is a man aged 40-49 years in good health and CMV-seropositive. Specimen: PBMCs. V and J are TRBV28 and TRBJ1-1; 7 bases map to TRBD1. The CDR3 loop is CASSLRQGNTEAFF. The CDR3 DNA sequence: TGTGCCAGCAGTTTACGACAGGGAAACACTGAAGCTTTCTTT.